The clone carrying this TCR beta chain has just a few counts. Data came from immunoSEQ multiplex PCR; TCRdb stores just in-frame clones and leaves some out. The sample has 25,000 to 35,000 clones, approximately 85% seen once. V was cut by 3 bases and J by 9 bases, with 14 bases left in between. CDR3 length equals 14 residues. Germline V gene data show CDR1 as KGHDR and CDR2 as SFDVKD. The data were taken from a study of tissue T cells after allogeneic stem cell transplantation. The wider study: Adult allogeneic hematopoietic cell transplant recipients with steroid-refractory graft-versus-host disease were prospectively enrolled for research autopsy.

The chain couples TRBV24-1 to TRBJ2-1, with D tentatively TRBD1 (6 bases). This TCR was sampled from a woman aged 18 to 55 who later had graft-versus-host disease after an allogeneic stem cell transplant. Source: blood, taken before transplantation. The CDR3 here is CATSDNRERSEQFF. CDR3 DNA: TGTGCCACCAGTGATAACAGGGAAAGGAGTGAGCAGTTCTTC.